Listed below are T cell receptor beta chains from one sample, sequenced in a study of liver allograft versus peripheral blood T cells. TCRdb independently ran MiXCR on the reads; one entry per CDR3 protein. The sample shows 8,500 or so distinct CDR3 sequences, roughly a quarter of them seen only once. These receptors all come from a human patient who had a liver transplant. Some T cells may be graft donor cells. CDR3s include the opening cysteine and the closing phenylalanine or tryptophan. D genes are given only for firm matches. Rows give clone size only sometimes, using once, few, many, or a class for an expanded clone.

CDR3 DNA	CDR3 protein	clone size	V gene	D gene	J gene
TGTGCCAGCAGCCAAGCCAGGCAAGGGGGCACAGATACGCAGTATTTT	CASSQARQGGTDTQYF	NA	TRBV3-1	NA	TRBJ2-3
TGTGCCAGCACCCAAACAGGGTTGAACACTGAAGCTTTCTTT	CASTQTGLNTEAFF	few	TRBV5-6	NA	TRBJ1-1
TGCAGCGTTGAATCCCATTCTGGAAACACCATATATTTT	CSVESHSGNTIYF	NA	TRBV29-1	NA	TRBJ1-3
TGTGCCACCAGGGTGCTCAGGACAGGGGTTTCTGATGAGCAGTTCTTC	CATRVLRTGVSDEQFF	medium-sized	TRBV15	TRBD1	TRBJ2-1
TGTGCCAGCTCACCATCATGGCAGTTCCAAGAGACCCAGTACTTC	CASSPSWQFQETQYF	NA	TRBV18	NA	TRBJ2-5
TGTGCCAGCAGCGCCCACTCCTCGGACACTGAAGCTTTCTTT	CASSAHSSDTEAFF	NA	TRBV9	NA	TRBJ1-1
TGTGCCAGCAGCTTGGAAGACACTGAAGCTTTCTTT	CASSLEDTEAFF	few	TRBV5-6	NA	TRBJ1-1
TGTGCCACCAGCAGAGATCGTGGCTACCAAGAGACCCAGTACTTC	CATSRDRGYQETQYF	medium-sized	TRBV15	NA	TRBJ2-5
TGTGCCAGCAGCTCTCGGGGCCGCACAGGAAAAGAGACCCAGTACTTC	CASSSRGRTGKETQYF	many	TRBV7-2	NA	TRBJ2-5
TGTGCCAGCAGTTACCCCGGTGGCACTGAAGCTTTCTTT	CASSYPGGTEAFF	NA	TRBV6-5	NA	TRBJ1-1
TGTGCCAGCACCACAGGGTTGGGCGGCGAGCAGTACTTC	CASTTGLGGEQYF	NA	TRBV12-3/TRBV12-4	NA	TRBJ2-7
TGTGCCAGCAGCTTGAAGACGAGTAACAATGAGCAGTTCTTC	CASSLKTSNNEQFF	NA	TRBV11-3	NA	TRBJ2-1
TGTGCCTGGAGTGAGGGCCCCTACGAGCAGTACTTC	CAWSEGPYEQYF	few	TRBV30	NA	TRBJ2-7
TGTGCCAGCAGCCTCGGACTAGCTTTCCCGTCGCAGTATTTT	CASSLGLAFPSQYF	few	TRBV14	TRBD2	TRBJ2-3
TGTGCCAGCAGTTTTCGACAGGGTGGAGATGGCTACACCTTC	CASSFRQGGDGYTF	medium-sized	TRBV27	TRBD1	TRBJ1-2
TGCGCCAGCAGTGAGTTGGGACAGGGGGCCTACGAGCAGTACTTC	CASSELGQGAYEQYF	NA	TRBV10-2	TRBD1	TRBJ2-7
TGTGCCAGCAGCGGTCCCGGGACAGCTAGCACAGATACGCAGTATTTT	CASSGPGTASTDTQYF	NA	TRBV6-5	TRBD1	TRBJ2-3
TGTGCCAGCAGCCCGACGGGTCGGAAAGCTTTCTTT	CASSPTGRKAFF	medium-sized	TRBV6-5	NA	TRBJ1-1
TGTGCCAGTAAACAGACCTACAATGAGCAGTTCTTC	CASKQTYNEQFF	NA	TRBV19	NA	TRBJ2-1
TGTGCCAGCTCACCGACCCCGGGGAAGAGGCATGGCTACACCTTC	CASSPTPGKRHGYTF	once	TRBV18	NA	TRBJ1-2
TGTGCCAGCAGCTTCACTCACGACGGGATTTTTAGCACAGATACGCAGTATTTT	CASSFTHDGIFSTDTQYF	NA	TRBV11-2	NA	TRBJ2-3
TGTGCCAGCAGAATACTAGCGGGGTTGTACAATGAGCAGTTCTTC	CASRILAGLYNEQFF	NA	TRBV27	TRBD2	TRBJ2-1
TGCAGCGTTGGGAGGGGTGAGAACACCGGGGAGCTGTTTTTT	CSVGRGENTGELFF	few	TRBV29-1	NA	TRBJ2-2
TGTGCCAGCAGTTTAGCGGAGACCCAGTACTTC	CASSLAETQYF	NA	TRBV28	NA	TRBJ2-5
TGTGCCAGCAGCTTAGGTACCCAGGGGCGAATCACTGAAGCTTTCTTT	CASSLGTQGRITEAFF	many	TRBV7-9	NA	TRBJ1-1
TGTGCCAGCAGGGACTCTGGTTTCAATCAGCCCCAGCATTTT	CASRDSGFNQPQHF	medium-sized	TRBV6-1	NA	TRBJ1-5
TGTGCCAGCACCCTCTCCGGGGTTGGAGCGTTCTTC	CASTLSGVGAFF	few	TRBV12-3/TRBV12-4	NA	TRBJ2-1
TGTGCCAGTAGTATAGACAGGGGCTATGGCTACACCTTC	CASSIDRGYGYTF	medium-sized	TRBV19	NA	TRBJ1-2
TGTGCCAGCAGCCCCACCGGGACAGGGGGCCACTATGGCTACACCTTC	CASSPTGTGGHYGYTF	NA	TRBV28	TRBD1	TRBJ1-2
TGTGCCAGCAGTTTAGCTCCAGCGGGGGGACCCTACAATGAGCAGTTCTTC	CASSLAPAGGPYNEQFF	NA	TRBV12-3/TRBV12-4	TRBD2	TRBJ2-1
TGTGCCAGCAGCGTAGCTACGGGGGGGACTGAAGCTTTCTTT	CASSVATGGTEAFF	few	TRBV9	NA	TRBJ1-1
TGTGCCAGCAGTTTTCAGCACAATCAGCCCCAGCATTTT	CASSFQHNQPQHF	few	TRBV12-3/TRBV12-4	NA	TRBJ1-5
TGTGCCAGTGGGGGACAGGGAAACTATGGCTACACCTTC	CASGGQGNYGYTF	NA	TRBV6-5	TRBD1	TRBJ1-2
TGTGCCAGCAGTTTCGGGACCGCGTGGGCGCCCCTCCACTTT	CASSFGTAWAPLHF	NA	TRBV27	NA	TRBJ1-6
TGTGCCAGCAGAACAGGGATTCAGCCCCAGCATTTT	CASRTGIQPQHF	many	TRBV27	NA	TRBJ1-5
TGTGCCTGGAGTGGAAGGGGATGGGGGAACACTGAAGCTTTCTTT	CAWSGRGWGNTEAFF	NA	TRBV30	NA	TRBJ1-1
TGTGCCAGCACTCTTAACAGGGCCGATAATCAGGACACTGAAGCTTTCTTT	CASTLNRADNQDTEAFF	NA	TRBV6-9	NA	TRBJ1-1